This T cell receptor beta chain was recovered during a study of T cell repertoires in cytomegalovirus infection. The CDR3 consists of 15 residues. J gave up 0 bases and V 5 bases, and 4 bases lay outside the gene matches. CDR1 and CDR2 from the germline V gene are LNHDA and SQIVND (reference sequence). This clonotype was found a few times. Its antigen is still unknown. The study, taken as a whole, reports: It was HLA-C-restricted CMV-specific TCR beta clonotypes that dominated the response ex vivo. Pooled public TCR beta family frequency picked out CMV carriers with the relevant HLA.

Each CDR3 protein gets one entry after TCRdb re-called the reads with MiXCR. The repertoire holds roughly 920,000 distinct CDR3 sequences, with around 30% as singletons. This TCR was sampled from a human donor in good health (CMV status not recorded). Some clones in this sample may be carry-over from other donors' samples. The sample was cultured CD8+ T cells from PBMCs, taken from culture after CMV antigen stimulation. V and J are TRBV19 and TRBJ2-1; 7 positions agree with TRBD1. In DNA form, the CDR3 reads TGTGCCAGTAGTCGGACAGGACCCTCCTACAATGAGCAGTTCTTC. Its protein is CASSRTGPSYNEQFF.